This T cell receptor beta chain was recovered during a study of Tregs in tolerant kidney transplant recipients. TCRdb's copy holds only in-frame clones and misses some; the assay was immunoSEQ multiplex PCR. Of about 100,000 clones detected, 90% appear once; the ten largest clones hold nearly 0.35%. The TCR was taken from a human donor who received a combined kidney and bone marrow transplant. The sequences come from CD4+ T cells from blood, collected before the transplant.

This CDR3 is CASSGPAGQLARANVLTF. DNA of the CDR3: TGTGCCAGTAGTGGACCTGCGGGACAGCTCGCTCGGGCCAACGTCCTGACTTTC. The chain uses TRBV19 and TRBJ2-6, with D tentatively TRBD1 (7 bases). The V gene lost 5 bases and the J gene lost 5 bases, with 22 bases spanning the gap. From germline, CDR1 is LNHDA and CDR2 SQIVND (reference sequence). The CDR3 is 18 residues long.